These T cell receptor beta chains were read from a single sample in a study of cytomegalovirus exposure and HLA in healthy donors. Produced via immunoSEQ multiplex PCR; TCRdb's table is partial and in-frame only. The sample records 210,000 or so clones, roughly 90% being singletons. The sequenced sample consisted of PBMCs. Every receptor here comes from a woman aged 18-29 years in good health and CMV-seronegative. Both conserved end residues are part of each CDR3. Each record gives: CDR3 DNA, CDR3 protein, clone size, V gene, J gene, D gene. D genes are given only for firm matches. Not every row has a clone size; where given, it reads once, few, many or a size class.

CDR3nt: TGTGCCAGCAGCTTTTGGGGACAGGGGGCTCAAGGCTACACCTTC
CDR3aa: CASSFWGQGAQGYTF
abundance: NA
v_gene: TRBV11-2
j_gene: TRBJ1-2
d_gene: TRBD1

CDR3nt: TGCGCCAGCAGCCAAGGTCTAGCGGGGGAAGAGCAGTACTTC
CDR3aa: CASSQGLAGEEQYF
abundance: NA
v_gene: TRBV4-1
j_gene: TRBJ2-7
d_gene: TRBD2

CDR3nt: TGTGCCAGTAGCCCTTCCCCGGGGAACAACTACGAGCAGTACTTC
CDR3aa: CASSPSPGNNYEQYF
abundance: NA
v_gene: TRBV19
j_gene: TRBJ2-7
d_gene: NA

CDR3nt: TGTGCCAGCAATTCAGGCACTGAAGCTTTCTTT
CDR3aa: CASNSGTEAFF
abundance: NA
v_gene: TRBV2
j_gene: TRBJ1-1
d_gene: NA

CDR3nt: TGTGCCAGCAGCTCCGGACAGGGAGATTACTATGGCTACACCTTC
CDR3aa: CASSSGQGDYYGYTF
abundance: NA
v_gene: TRBV5-4
j_gene: TRBJ1-2
d_gene: TRBD1

CDR3nt: TGTGCCATCAAGGAGGGGCAGAACACCGGGGAGCTGTTTTTT
CDR3aa: CAIKEGQNTGELFF
abundance: NA
v_gene: TRBV10-3
j_gene: TRBJ2-2
d_gene: NA

CDR3nt: TGTGCCAGCAGCCCACCATTACTCCTCCTTCCCGGGACAGATTATGGCTACACCTTC
CDR3aa: CASSPPLLLLPGTDYGYTF
abundance: NA
v_gene: TRBV5-6
j_gene: TRBJ1-2
d_gene: TRBD1

CDR3nt: TGTGCCAGCAGCTTGGCGGCAGGGGGAACCTATGGCTACACCTTC
CDR3aa: CASSLAAGGTYGYTF
abundance: NA
v_gene: TRBV5-4
j_gene: TRBJ1-2
d_gene: TRBD1

CDR3nt: TGCGCCAGCAGCTACATTGGAGCGACCGGGGAGCTGTTTTTT
CDR3aa: CASSYIGATGELFF
abundance: NA
v_gene: TRBV5-1
j_gene: TRBJ2-2
d_gene: NA

CDR3nt: TGTGCCAGCTCACCAGGACAGCTTAAACGGGGGAACACTGAAGCTTTCTTT
CDR3aa: CASSPGQLKRGNTEAFF
abundance: NA
v_gene: TRBV18
j_gene: TRBJ1-1
d_gene: NA

CDR3nt: TGTGCCAGCAGTGACACGGTACTAGCGGGAGTTGGTAATGAGCAGTTCTTC
CDR3aa: CASSDTVLAGVGNEQFF
abundance: NA
v_gene: TRBV6-4
j_gene: TRBJ2-1
d_gene: TRBD2

CDR3nt: TGCGCCAGCAGCCAAGACGGTGTTGCGGCGGGAGGGAGGGAGCAGTACTTC
CDR3aa: CASSQDGVAAGGREQYF
abundance: NA
v_gene: TRBV4-1
j_gene: TRBJ2-7
d_gene: TRBD2

CDR3nt: TGTGCCAGCAGCCAACGCGGACAGGGGGTCTATGGCTACACCTTC
CDR3aa: CASSQRGQGVYGYTF
abundance: NA
v_gene: TRBV14
j_gene: TRBJ1-2
d_gene: TRBD1

CDR3nt: TGTGCCAGCAGCTTAGGTACTGCTGCACCCCTCCACTTT
CDR3aa: CASSLGTAAPLHF
abundance: NA
v_gene: TRBV7-2
j_gene: TRBJ1-6
d_gene: NA

CDR3nt: TGTGCCAGCAGCCCGGGGGGGGCGGGAGGGCCCCATGAGCAGTTCTTC
CDR3aa: CASSPGGAGGPHEQFF
abundance: once
v_gene: TRBV5-4
j_gene: TRBJ2-1
d_gene: TRBD2

CDR3nt: TGTGCCAGCAGCTTAGTTGGACAAGGTAGCAATCAGCCCCAGCATTTT
CDR3aa: CASSLVGQGSNQPQHF
abundance: NA
v_gene: TRBV7-2
j_gene: TRBJ1-5
d_gene: NA

CDR3nt: TGCGCCAGCAGTGAGTCGGGGGGGAGAGAGACCCAGTACTTC
CDR3aa: CASSESGGRETQYF
abundance: NA
v_gene: TRBV10-2
j_gene: TRBJ2-5
d_gene: TRBD2

CDR3nt: TGTGCCAGCAGCGTAGCTCCACAGGTCTACAATGAGCAGTTCTTC
CDR3aa: CASSVAPQVYNEQFF
abundance: NA
v_gene: TRBV9
j_gene: TRBJ2-1
d_gene: NA

CDR3nt: TGTGCCAGCAGTTATTGGACAGACTATGGCTACACCTTC
CDR3aa: CASSYWTDYGYTF
abundance: NA
v_gene: TRBV5-5
j_gene: TRBJ1-2
d_gene: NA

CDR3nt: TGTGCCAGCGGCCGACAGGGATTTTTGAATGAAAAACTGTTTTTT
CDR3aa: CASGRQGFLNEKLFF
abundance: NA
v_gene: TRBV6-5
j_gene: TRBJ1-4
d_gene: TRBD1

CDR3nt: TGTGCCAGCGGAACCGGGACAGGGTATGGCTACACCTTC
CDR3aa: CASGTGTGYGYTF
abundance: NA
v_gene: TRBV7-2
j_gene: TRBJ1-2
d_gene: TRBD1

CDR3nt: TGCGCCAGCAGCCCGGACAGTCGAGGAAACACCATATATTTT
CDR3aa: CASSPDSRGNTIYF
abundance: NA
v_gene: TRBV5-1
j_gene: TRBJ1-3
d_gene: NA

CDR3nt: TGCGCCAGCAGCCGACGGACAGCTGCAGAGACCCAGTACTTC
CDR3aa: CASSRRTAAETQYF
abundance: NA
v_gene: TRBV4-1
j_gene: TRBJ2-5
d_gene: NA

CDR3nt: TGCGCCAGCAGCTTGGGACAGACAGCTAACTATGGCTACACCTTC
CDR3aa: CASSLGQTANYGYTF
abundance: NA
v_gene: TRBV5-1
j_gene: TRBJ1-2
d_gene: NA